The sequence of this T cell receptor beta chain was determined in a study of identical twins. The CDR3 extends over 16 amino acids. CDR1 is LNHNV, CDR2 YYDKDF, per germline (reference sequence). This clonotype was counted between two and nine times. As yet, its antigen is unknown. At one end the junction does not follow the germline gene, possibly because of a read error. Each donor was a healthy Caucasian. Carrying unique molecular identifiers, the cDNA also gained a universal primer site through template switching. TCRdb re-derived calls from the 5' RACE reads in MiXCR, one entry per CDR3 protein. The profile shows 450,000 or so distinct CDR3 sequences, approximately 17% of them singletons. Whole-study findings and limits: There was more out-of-frame TCR alpha sharing in monozygotic twins than models estimated. Researchers caution that invariant MAIT and iNKT cells could partly confound zero-insertion analyses.

V and J are TRBV15 and TRBJ2-1, with 10 bases identical to TRBD2. Sequenced input: naive T cells sorted from blood. This TCR was sampled from a man in his forties or fifties in good health. The chain's CDR3 is CATSGELAGGYNEQFF. In DNA form, the CDR3 reads TGTGCCACCAGCGGAGAGTTAGCGGGGGGTTACAATGAGCAGTTCTTC. Filled out from reference TRBV15 and TRBJ2-1, the complete variable domain reads DAMVIQNPRYQVTQFGKPVTLSCSQTLNHNVMYWYQQKSSQAPKLLFHYYDKDFNNEADTPDNFQSRRPNTSFCFLDIRSPGLGDTAMYLCATSGELAGGYNEQFFGPGTRLTVL.